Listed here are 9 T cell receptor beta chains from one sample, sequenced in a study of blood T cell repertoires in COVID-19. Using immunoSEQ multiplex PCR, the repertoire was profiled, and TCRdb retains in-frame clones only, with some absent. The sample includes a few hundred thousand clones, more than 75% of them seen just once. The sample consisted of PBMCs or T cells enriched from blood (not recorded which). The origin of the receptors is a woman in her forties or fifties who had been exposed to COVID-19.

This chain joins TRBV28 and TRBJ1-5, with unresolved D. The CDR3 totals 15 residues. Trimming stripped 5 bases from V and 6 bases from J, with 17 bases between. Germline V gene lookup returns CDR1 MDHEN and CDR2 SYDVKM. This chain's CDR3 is CASSPLTDLGQPQHF. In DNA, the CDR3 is TGTGCCAGCAGTCCCCTGACTGATTTAGGTCAGCCCCAGCATTTT. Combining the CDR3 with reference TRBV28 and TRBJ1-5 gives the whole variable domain DVKVTQSSRYLVKRTGEKVFLECVQDMDHENMFWYRQDPGLGLRLIYFSYDVKMKEKGDIPEGYSVSREKKERFSLILESASTNQTSMYLCASSPLTDLGQPQHFGDGTRLSIL.

The CDR3 nucleotides read TGTGCCAGTAGCGCGCAGGGGCTCTATGGCTACACCTTC. Translation gives CASSAQGLYGYTF. The rearrangement uses TRBV19 and TRBJ1-2, with D perhaps matching TRBD1 (6 bases). Trimming took 6 bases from V and 4 from J, leaving 12 bases between them. Germline V gene sequence: CDR1 LNHDA, CDR2 SQIVND (reference sequence). The CDR3 is 13 amino acids.

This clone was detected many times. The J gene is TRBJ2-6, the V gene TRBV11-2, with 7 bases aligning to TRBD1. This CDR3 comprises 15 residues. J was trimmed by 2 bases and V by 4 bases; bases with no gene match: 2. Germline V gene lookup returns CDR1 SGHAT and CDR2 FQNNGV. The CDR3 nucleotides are TGTGCCAGCAGCTGGGACAGAGCTGGGGCCAACGTCCTGACTTTC. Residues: CASSWDRAGANVLTF.

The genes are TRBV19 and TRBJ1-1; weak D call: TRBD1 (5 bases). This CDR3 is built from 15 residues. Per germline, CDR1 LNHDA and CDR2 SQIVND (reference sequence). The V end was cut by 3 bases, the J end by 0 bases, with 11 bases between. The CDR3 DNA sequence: TGTGCCAGTAGTATGCTAAGACAGATGAACACTGAAGCTTTCTTT. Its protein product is CASSMLRQMNTEAFF. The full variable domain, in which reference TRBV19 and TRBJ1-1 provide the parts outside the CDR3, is DGGITQSPKYLFRKEGQNVTLSCEQNLNHDAMYWYRQDPGQGLRLIYYSQIVNDFQKGDIAEGYSVSREKKESFPLTVTSAQKNPTAFYLCASSMLRQMNTEAFFGQGTRLTVV.

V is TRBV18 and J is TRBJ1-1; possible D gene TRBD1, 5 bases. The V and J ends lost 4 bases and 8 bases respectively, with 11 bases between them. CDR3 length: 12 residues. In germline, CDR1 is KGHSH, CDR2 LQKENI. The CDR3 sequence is CASSLSQEEAFF. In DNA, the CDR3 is TGTGCCAGCTCACTATCACAGGAGGAAGCTTTCTTT.

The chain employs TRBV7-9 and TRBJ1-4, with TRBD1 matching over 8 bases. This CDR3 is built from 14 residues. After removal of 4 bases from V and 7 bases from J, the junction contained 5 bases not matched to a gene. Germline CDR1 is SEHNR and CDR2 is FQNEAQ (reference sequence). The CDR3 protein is CASSSTGESEKLFF. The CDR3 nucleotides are TGTGCCAGCAGCTCGACAGGGGAGAGTGAAAAACTGTTTTTT.

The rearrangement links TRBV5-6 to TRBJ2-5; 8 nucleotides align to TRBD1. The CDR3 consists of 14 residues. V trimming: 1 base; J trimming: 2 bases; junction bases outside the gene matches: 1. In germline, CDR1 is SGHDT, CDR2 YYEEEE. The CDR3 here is CASSLTGGQETQYF. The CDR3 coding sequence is TGTGCCAGCAGCTTGACAGGGGGGCAAGAGACCCAGTACTTC.

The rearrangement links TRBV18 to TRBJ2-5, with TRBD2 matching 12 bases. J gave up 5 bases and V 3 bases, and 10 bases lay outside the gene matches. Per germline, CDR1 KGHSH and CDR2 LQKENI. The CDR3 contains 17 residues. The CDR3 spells CASSPPPSGGAWETQYF. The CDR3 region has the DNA TGTGCCAGCTCACCTCCCCCTAGCGGGGGGGCTTGGGAGACCCAGTACTTC.

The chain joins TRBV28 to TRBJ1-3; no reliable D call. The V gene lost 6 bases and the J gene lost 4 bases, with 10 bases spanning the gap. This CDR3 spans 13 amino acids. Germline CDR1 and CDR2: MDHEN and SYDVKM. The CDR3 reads CASSPLAGNTIYF. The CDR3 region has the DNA TGTGCCAGCAGCCCGTTGGCCGGAAACACCATATATTTT.